What follows are 2 T cell receptor beta chains derived from one specimen sequenced in a study of blood T cells in healthy people across ages. Next came a second PCR, run for about 7 to 12 cycles, which used a sample-barcoded 5' primer along with a J-beta primer mix. TCRdb ran MiXCR on the 5' RACE reads and lists one entry per CDR3 protein. The table lists about 1.4 million distinct CDR3 sequences, roughly 59% of them singletons. The specimen was blood. The receptors were gathered from a man younger than 35 in good health.

V usage is TRBV6-1 and J usage is TRBJ2-7, with D perhaps matching TRBD2 (5 bases). The V gene's germline CDR1 is MNHNS and CDR2 SASEGT. The CDR3 spans 13 residues. The V end lost 6 bases, the J end lost 3 bases, and 12 bases lay between the germline ends. CDR3 protein: CASRGGPYYEQYF. In nucleotides, the CDR3 is TGTGCCAGCAGAGGAGGACCTTACTACGAGCAGTACTTC.

This clonotype was picked up a small number of times. The chain has TRBV11-2 and TRBJ2-3; no firm D call. The CDR3 extends over 11 amino acids. Germline values: CDR1 SGHAT, CDR2 FQNNGV. The germline V and J ends were trimmed by 9 bases and 3 bases, with 7 bases remaining between them. The CDR3 protein is CASAITDTQYF. CDR3 sequence (DNA): TGTGCCAGTGCCATTACAGATACGCAGTATTTT.